This is a list of T cell receptor beta chains from one sample in a study of blood T cells in healthy people across ages. Via MiXCR, TCRdb re-called the 5' RACE reads, giving one row per CDR3 protein. The repertoire holds roughly 1.6 million distinct CDR3 sequences, with about 32% as singletons. The sample was blood. The receptors shown here come from a woman aged 25 to 45 in good health. The CDR3 runs from the conserved cysteine through the conserved F or W.

TRBV7-7,CASSLGLGRKDEQFF
TRBV9,CASSVYDRVVETQYF
TRBV28,CASSLAGGGKGYNEQFF
TRBV6-1,CASSDGLRNGYTF
TRBV2,CASRGDAQPQHF
TRBV27,CASSPGTTGSSYNEQFF
TRBV7-8,CASSSESGSKQFF
TRBV10-3,CAISEEWTSGNNEQFF
TRBV6-5,CASGRAPNIQYF
TRBV6-1,CAIIRADYGYTF
TRBV9,CASSVVTSGPVDEQFF
TRBV20-1,CSARKPGDSNRPQHF
TRBV7-3,CASSRWGTSEAGELFF
TRBV24-1,CATGDLGGSGETQYF
TRBV11-2,CASSLDGGGYDEQYF
TRBV15,CATSRVAALYNEQFF
TRBV20-1,CSAQGWGTPSYEQYF
TRBV6-5,CASGPRDYPNTGELFF
TRBV7-2,CASSPHGLTDTQYF
TRBV9,CASSVGKSQLEQFF
TRBV10-2,CASSESAGAVYEQYF
TRBV5-1,CASSPPAGAGANVLTF
TRBV7-9,CASTETGGTEAFF
TRBV10-3,CAISDGRSAEAFF
TRBV20-1,CSASRGGAVDTQYF